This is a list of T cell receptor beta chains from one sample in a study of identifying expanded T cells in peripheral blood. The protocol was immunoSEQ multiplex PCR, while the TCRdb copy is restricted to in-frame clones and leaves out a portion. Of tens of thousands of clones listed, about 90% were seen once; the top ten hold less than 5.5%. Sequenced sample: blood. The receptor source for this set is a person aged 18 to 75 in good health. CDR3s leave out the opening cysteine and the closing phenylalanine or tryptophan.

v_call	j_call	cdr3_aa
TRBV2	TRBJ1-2	ASGQFNYGYT
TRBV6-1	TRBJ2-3	ASSETGEGWDTQY
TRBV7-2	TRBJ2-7	ASSVGIPYEQY
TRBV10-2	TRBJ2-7	ASSEGPSYEQY
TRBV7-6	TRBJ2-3	ASSRNPPPLGSDTQY
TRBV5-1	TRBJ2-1	ASSLAQGNEQF
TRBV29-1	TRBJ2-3	SVGQSSDTQY
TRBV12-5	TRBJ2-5	ASGHGLAGRETQY
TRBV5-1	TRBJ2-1	ASSLVRGSYNEQF
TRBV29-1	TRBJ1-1	SAQGYGGTEAF
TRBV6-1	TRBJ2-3	ASSPGTGSDTQY
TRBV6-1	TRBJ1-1	ASSERTGGVAEAF
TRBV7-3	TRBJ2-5	ASSLAGQGKGETQY
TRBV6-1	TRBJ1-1	ASSETGGSTEAF
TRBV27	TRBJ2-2	ATGFLANTGELF
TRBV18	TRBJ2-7	ASSPQSSYEQY
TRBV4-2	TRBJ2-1	ASSQVGGSYNEQF
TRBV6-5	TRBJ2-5	ASSRTRRETQY
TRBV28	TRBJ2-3	ASSIRVDTQY
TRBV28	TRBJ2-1	ASSILAGGFIREQF